This T cell receptor (beta chain) was retrieved from a study of cytomegalovirus exposure and HLA in healthy donors. With 60 Vbeta and 13 Jbeta primers, the PCR was carried out. Libraries were prepared by immunoSEQ multiplex PCR; TCRdb keeps only in-frame clonotypes and omits some of them. The sample includes fewer than 150,000 clones, approximately 70% seen only once; the top ten take approximately 1.6%. This clone was counted between two and nine times. Between the trimmed V and J ends, which lost 4 bases and 5 bases, there was a span of 8 bases. This CDR3 has 12 residues. CDR1 and CDR2 (germline): SNHLY, FYNNEI.

Sequenced input: PBMCs. The V and J genes are TRBV2 and TRBJ2-5; D gene unclear. This sequence originates from a human donor in good health. The CDR3 is CASSGNGETQYF. The DNA of the CDR3 is TGTGCCAGCAGTGGGAACGGGGAGACCCAGTACTTC.